This TCR beta chain appears in the sequencing data of a study of OX40 agonist ivuxolimab in advanced cancers. Describing the broader study: Ivuxolimab was an agonistic, fully human IgG2 monoclonal antibody directed against OX40 (CD134), a costimulatory receptor. The dose-escalation cohort was approximately 83% male with a mean age of approximately 60 years, ranging from 23 to 79. The purpose of peripheral TCRbeta sequencing was to test whether ivuxolimab changed TCR sequence diversity and led to clonal T-cell expansion. Prior anti-PD-1, anti-PD-L1 or anti-CTLA-4 therapy was permitted, and checkpoint inhibitors had been received by less than 45% of dose-escalation patients. Intravenous ivuxolimab was administered to patients every 2 weeks at six dose levels: 0.01, 0.1, 0.3, 1.5, 3 and 10 mg/kg. Partial responses occurred in three dose-escalation patients, of whom one had hepatocellular carcinoma and two had cutaneous melanoma. Of the approximately 50 patients in dose escalation, about 20 had hepatocellular carcinoma, approximately 15 had melanoma, 9 had renal cell carcinoma and 9 had head and neck cancer. The paper covers the monotherapy dose-escalation part of the phase I ivuxolimab trial, which included N of about 50 patients. Findings and caveats that apply to the study as a whole: In the 0.1-3.0 mg/kg groups, partial responders had among the lowest normalized peripheral clonal expansion, particularly in CD8+ T cells. After ivuxolimab, expanded clones were on average more numerous among CD8+ T cells than among CD4+ T cells. At doses of 0.1 to 3.0 mg/kg, clonal expansion of both CD4+ and CD8+ T cells in blood was seen between baseline and week 6. Antigen specificity was not determined for the clonally expanded peripheral T cells. Low levels of normalized T-cell clonal expansion were also seen in some nonresponding patients.

The CDR3 has 17 amino acids, counting the end cysteine and phenylalanine. CDR3 DNA is the only sequence kept; it has 51 bases, read in frame from the first base. Compared with germline, V lacks 4 bases and J lacks 3 bases; bases without a gene match: 6. As encoded in the germline V gene, CDR1 is SNHLY while CDR2 is FYNNEI. Patients with autoimmune disease history or receiving systemic immunosuppression were excluded from the trial. Peripheral blood for TCR sequencing was drawn from every dose cohort at baseline, at cycle 4 day 1 and at cycle 7 day 1. The samples were taken from a phase I, first-in-human, multicenter, open-label dose-escalation trial of ivuxolimab. Adults with locally advanced or metastatic melanoma, renal cell carcinoma, hepatocellular carcinoma or head and neck squamous cell carcinoma were enrolled in the trial. Before TCR sequencing, CD4+ T cells and CD8+ T cells were sorted from peripheral blood as separate populations.

To sequence the TCRbeta CDR3 region, genomic DNA was isolated from the sorted cells. The immunoSEQ Assay was used to sequence the TCRbeta CDR3 regions. TCRdb re-hosts the immuneACCESS table, in-frame sequences only. Its copies lack some clones; in the studies checked, an unresolved V gene accounts for under half of them, and the cause for the rest is not known. The sample table records fewer than 10,000 clones; 55% to 75% of these occur just once. The top ten clonotypes cover 25% to 30% of the sample. With regard to this clone: Its antigen remains undetermined. There are no base qualities to consult, and no much larger clone falls within one base.

The sequence is built from TRBV2 and TRBJ2-2; a stretch of 12 junction bases matches TRBD2. The sequence came from an adult with an advanced solid tumor such as melanoma, head and neck, liver or kidney cancer. The sequenced sample was CD4+ or CD8+ T cells sorted from blood, obtained in a trial of the OX40 agonist ivuxolimab. The CDR3 corresponds to CASSGLAGGPDTGELFF. The bases are TGTGCCAGCAGTGGGCTAGCGGGAGGGCCGGACACCGGGGAGCTGTTTTTT.